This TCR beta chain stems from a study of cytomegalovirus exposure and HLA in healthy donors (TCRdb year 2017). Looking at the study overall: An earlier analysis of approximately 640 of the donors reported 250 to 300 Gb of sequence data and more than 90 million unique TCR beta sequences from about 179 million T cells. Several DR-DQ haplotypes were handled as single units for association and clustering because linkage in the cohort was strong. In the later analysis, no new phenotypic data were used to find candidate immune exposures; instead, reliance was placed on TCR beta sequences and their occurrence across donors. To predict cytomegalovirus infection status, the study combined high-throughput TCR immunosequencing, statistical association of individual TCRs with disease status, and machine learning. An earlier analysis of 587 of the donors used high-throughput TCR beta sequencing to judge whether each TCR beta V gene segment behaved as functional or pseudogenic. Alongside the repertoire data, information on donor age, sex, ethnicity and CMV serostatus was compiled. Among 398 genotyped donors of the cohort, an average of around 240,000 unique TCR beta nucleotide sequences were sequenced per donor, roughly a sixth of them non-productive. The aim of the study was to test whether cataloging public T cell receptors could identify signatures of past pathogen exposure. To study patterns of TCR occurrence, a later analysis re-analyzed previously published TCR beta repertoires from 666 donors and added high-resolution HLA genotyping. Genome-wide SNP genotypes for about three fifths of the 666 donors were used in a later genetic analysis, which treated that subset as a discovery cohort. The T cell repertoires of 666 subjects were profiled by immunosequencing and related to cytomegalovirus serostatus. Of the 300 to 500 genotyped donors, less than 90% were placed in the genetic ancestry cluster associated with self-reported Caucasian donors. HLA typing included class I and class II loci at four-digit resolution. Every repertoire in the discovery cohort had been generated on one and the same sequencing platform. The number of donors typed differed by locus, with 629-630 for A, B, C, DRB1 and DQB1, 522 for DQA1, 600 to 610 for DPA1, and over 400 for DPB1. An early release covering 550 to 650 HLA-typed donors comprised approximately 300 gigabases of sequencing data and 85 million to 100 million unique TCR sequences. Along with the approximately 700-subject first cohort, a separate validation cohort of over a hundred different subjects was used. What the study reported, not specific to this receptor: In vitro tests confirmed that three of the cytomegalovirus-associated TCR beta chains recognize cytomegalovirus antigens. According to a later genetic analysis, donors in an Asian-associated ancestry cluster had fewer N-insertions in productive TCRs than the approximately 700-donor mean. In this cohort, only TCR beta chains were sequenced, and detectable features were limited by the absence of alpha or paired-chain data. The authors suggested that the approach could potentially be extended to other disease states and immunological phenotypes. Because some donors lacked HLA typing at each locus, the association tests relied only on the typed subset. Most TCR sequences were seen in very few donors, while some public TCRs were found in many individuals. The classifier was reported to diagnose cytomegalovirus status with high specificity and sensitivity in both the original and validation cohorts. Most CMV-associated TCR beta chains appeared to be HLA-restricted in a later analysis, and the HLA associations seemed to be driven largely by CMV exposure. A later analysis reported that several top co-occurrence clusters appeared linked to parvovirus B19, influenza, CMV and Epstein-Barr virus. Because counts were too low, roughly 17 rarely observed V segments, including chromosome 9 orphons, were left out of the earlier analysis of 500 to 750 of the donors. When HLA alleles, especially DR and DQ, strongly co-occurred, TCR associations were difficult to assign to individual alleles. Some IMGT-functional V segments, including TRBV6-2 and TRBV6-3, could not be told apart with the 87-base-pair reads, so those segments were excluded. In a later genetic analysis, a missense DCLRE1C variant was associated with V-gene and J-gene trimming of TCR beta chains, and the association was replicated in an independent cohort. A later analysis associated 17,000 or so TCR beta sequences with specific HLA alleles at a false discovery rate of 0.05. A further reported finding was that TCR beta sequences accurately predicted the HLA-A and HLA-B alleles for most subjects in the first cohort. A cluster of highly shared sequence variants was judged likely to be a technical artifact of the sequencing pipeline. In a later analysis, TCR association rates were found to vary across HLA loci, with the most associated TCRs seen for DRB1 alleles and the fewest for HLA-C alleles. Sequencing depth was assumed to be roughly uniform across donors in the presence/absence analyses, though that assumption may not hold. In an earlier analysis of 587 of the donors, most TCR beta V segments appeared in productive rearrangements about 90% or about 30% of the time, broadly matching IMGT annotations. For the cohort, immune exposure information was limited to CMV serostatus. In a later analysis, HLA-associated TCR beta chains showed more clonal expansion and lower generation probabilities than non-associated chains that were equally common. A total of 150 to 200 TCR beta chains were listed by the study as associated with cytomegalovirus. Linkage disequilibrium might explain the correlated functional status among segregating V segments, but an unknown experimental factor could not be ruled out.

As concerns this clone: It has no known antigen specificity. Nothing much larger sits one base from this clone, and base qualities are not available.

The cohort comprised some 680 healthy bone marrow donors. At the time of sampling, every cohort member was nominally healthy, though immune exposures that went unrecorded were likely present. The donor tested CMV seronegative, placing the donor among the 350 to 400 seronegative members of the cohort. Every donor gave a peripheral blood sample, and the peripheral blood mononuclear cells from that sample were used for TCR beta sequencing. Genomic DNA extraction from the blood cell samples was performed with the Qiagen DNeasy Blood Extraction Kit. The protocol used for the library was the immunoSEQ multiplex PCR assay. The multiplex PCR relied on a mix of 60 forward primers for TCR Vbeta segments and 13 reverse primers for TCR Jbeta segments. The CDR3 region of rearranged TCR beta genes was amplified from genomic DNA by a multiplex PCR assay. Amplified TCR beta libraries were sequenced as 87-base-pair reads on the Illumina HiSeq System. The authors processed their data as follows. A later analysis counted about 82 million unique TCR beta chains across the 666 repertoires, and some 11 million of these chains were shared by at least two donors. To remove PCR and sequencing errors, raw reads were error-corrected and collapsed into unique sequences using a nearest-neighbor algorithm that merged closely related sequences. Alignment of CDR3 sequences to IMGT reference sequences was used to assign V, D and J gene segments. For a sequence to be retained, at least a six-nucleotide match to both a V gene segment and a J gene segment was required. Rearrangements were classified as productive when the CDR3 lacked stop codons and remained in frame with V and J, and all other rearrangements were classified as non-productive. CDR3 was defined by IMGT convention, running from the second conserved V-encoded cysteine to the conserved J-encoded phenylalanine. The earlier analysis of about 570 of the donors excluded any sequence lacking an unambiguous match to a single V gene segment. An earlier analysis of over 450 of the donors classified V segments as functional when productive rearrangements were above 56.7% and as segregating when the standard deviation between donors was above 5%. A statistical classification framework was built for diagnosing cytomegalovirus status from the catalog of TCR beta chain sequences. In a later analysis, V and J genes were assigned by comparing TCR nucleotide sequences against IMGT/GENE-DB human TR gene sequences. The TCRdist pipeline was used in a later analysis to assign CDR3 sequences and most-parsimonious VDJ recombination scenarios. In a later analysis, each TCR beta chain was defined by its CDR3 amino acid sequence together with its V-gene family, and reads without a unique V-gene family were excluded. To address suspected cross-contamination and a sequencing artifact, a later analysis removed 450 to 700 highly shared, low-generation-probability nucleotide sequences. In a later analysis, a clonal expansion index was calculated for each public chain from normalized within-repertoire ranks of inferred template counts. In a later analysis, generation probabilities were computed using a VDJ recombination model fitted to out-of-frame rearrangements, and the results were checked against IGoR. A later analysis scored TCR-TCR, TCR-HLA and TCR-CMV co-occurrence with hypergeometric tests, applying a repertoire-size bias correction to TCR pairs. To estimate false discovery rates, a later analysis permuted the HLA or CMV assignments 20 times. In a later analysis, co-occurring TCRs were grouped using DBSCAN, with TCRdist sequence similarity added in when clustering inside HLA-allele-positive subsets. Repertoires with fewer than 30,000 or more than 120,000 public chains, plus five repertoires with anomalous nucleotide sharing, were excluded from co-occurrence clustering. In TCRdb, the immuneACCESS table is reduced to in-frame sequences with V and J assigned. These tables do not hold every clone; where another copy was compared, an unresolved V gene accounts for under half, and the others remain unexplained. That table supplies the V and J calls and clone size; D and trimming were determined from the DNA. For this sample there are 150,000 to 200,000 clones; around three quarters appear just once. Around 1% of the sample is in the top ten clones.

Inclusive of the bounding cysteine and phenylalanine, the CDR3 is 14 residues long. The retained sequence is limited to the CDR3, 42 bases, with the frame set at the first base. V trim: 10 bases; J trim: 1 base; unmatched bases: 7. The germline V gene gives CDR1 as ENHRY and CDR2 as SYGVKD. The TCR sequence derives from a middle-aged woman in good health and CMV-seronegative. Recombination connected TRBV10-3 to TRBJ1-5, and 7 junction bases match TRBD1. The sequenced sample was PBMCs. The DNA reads TGTGCCAGCCCGGGACAGTTAAGCAATCAGCCCCAGCATTTT. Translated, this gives CASPGQLSNQPQHF.